What follows is one T cell receptor beta chain and its context. TCRdb's table, derived via immunoSEQ multiplex PCR, lists solely in-frame clones and lacks some. The repertoire has about 70,000 clones, 85% of them found once; the top ten carry about 20%. The sample is drawn from a study of T cell responses to AZD1222 COVID-19 vaccine. This sequence originates from an adult in good health. The material was peripheral blood, obtained on day 0 of AZD1222 vaccination.

The CDR3 sequence is CASSEASGGGIQYF. In DNA, the CDR3 is TGTGCCAGCAGTGAAGCATCAGGGGGGGGCATTCAGTACTTC. The chain carries TRBV6-1 and TRBJ2-4, with D perhaps assigned TRBD1 or TRBD2 (7 bases each). V lost 0 bases, J lost 9 bases, and 12 bases lay in between. The germline V gene has CDR1 MNHNS and CDR2 SASEGT. The CDR3 totals 14 residues.